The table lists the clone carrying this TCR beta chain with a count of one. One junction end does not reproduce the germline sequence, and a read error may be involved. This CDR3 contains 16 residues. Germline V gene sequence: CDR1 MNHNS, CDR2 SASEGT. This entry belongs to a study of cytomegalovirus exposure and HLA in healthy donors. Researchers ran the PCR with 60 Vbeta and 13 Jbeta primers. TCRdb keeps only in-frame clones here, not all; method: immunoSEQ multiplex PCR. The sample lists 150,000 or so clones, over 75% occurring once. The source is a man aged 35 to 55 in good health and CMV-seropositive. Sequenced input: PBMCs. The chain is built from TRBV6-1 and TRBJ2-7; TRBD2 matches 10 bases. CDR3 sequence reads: CASSEILTRTSGPRDF. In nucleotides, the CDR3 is TGTGCCAGCAGTGAAATATTGACGAGGACTAGCGGCCCGCGAGACTTC.